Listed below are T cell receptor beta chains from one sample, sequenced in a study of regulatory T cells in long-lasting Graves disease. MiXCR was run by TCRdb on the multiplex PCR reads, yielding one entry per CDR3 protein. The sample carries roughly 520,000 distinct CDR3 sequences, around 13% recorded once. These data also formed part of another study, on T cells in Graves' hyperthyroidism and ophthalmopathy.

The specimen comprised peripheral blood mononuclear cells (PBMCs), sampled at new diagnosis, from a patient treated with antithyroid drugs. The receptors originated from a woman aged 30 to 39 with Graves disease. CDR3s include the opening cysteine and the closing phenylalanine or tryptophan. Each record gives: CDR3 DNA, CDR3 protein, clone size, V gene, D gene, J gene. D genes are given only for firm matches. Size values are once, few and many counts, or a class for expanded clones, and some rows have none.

TGTGCCAACAGTTCACACTACGAGCAGTACTTC | CANSSHYEQYF | - | TRBV6-2/TRBV6-3 | - | TRBJ2-7
TGTGCCACCAGCAGAGACGTCTTCTACAATGAGCAGTTCTTC | CATSRDVFYNEQFF | few | TRBV15 | - | TRBJ2-1
TGCGCCAGCAGCCAAGCAGGGGGCGGGTACGAGCAGTACTTC | CASSQAGGGYEQYF | - | TRBV4-3 | TRBD1 | TRBJ2-7
TGTGCCAGCAGCTTAGATATAGAAGTCGGGGTACGAGAAAAACTGTTTTTT | CASSLDIEVGVREKLFF | many | TRBV11-2 | - | TRBJ1-4
TGTGCCAGCAGTTACGGCTTGCCAGGCTCCTACGAGCAGTACTTC | CASSYGLPGSYEQYF | many | TRBV6-5 | - | TRBJ2-7
TGTGCCAGCAGCTTATCTTCCTCGACCAGGCCGTTCTTC | CASSLSSSTRPFF | few | TRBV7-9 | - | TRBJ2-1
TGTGCCAGCTCACCGACCGGGGGGGGAGCCAAAAACATTCAGTACTTC | CASSPTGGGAKNIQYF | - | TRBV18 | TRBD2 | TRBJ2-4
TGTGCCAGCACCACCGGGCTAGCGGGAGGCAATGAGCAGTACTTC | CASTTGLAGGNEQYF | - | TRBV7-9 | TRBD2 | TRBJ2-7
TGCAGCGTTGGTGACACCTATGGCTACACCTTC | CSVGDTYGYTF | many | TRBV29-1 | - | TRBJ1-2
TGCAGTGCTAGGAGTTCGAGGGGGGCAGATACGCAGTATTTT | CSARSSRGADTQYF | many | TRBV20-1 | - | TRBJ2-3
TGTGCCAGCAGTTTCAGCGGGAGTGAGACCCAGTACTTC | CASSFSGSETQYF | many | TRBV12-3/TRBV12-4 | TRBD2 | TRBJ2-5
TGTGCCAGCCGTCGCGTAGTAATGGGATACAATGAGCAGTTCTTC | CASRRVVMGYNEQFF | - | TRBV27 | - | TRBJ2-1
TGTGCCACGGGTGGGGCGGGAGTTGCGTTGTATGAGCAGTTCTTC | CATGGAGVALYEQFF | - | TRBV28 | TRBD2 | TRBJ2-1
TGTGCCAGCGGACAGGACAGTTATAGCAATCAGCCCCAGCATTTT | CASGQDSYSNQPQHF | - | TRBV19 | TRBD1 | TRBJ1-5
TGTGCCACCAGCAGAGATCGGACCCTGACCTACAATGAGCAGTTCTTC | CATSRDRTLTYNEQFF | many | TRBV15 | - | TRBJ2-1
TGTGCCAGCAGCTGGGGACCACATCAGCCCCAGCATTTT | CASSWGPHQPQHF | few | TRBV6-1 | - | TRBJ1-5
TGTGCCTGTGAGGGACAGGGGAGGACTGAAGCTTTCTTT | CACEGQGRTEAFF | few | TRBV30 | TRBD1 | TRBJ1-1
TGTGCCAGCAGCGTAGTAGACGGAATGGGGAGCTACACCTTC | CASSVVDGMGSYTF | few | TRBV9 | - | TRBJ1-2
TGCAGCGGCTCCGGGACTAGCGGGAGTGAAGAGCAGTACTTC | CSGSGTSGSEEQYF | many | TRBV29-1 | TRBD2 | TRBJ2-7
TGCAGTGCTAAGCGAACTCAATCTAGCACAGATACGCAGTATTTT | CSAKRTQSSTDTQYF | many | TRBV20-1 | - | TRBJ2-3